Below, 23 T cell receptor beta chains from the same sample are listed, as sequenced in a study of T cells in Graves' hyperthyroidism and ophthalmopathy. Amplified regions were TCR beta CDR3 sequences from RNA transcripts. The HTBI primer set was used in a first-round RT-PCR of the TCR CDR3. TCRdb reprocessed the multiplex PCR reads with MiXCR, giving one entry per CDR3 protein. The table includes roughly 290,000 distinct CDR3 sequences, roughly 14% detected once. Sequenced material: blood. These receptors were collected from a woman aged 30 to 39 with Graves' hyperthyroidism that later progressed to Graves' ophthalmopathy.

This clonotype came up many times. V gene TRBV7-2 combines with J gene TRBJ1-3; D unclear. Trimming pared 3 bases from V and 4 bases from J, leaving 4 bases between. The CDR3 length is 12 residues. Germline V CDR1 and CDR2: SGHTA, FQGNSA. The CDR3 DNA follows: TGTGCCAGCAGCTTTGGGGGAAACACCATATATTTT. This sequence encodes CASSFGGNTIYF.

In its sample, this clonotype was seen many times. The V gene is TRBV11-2, the J gene TRBJ2-1; D ambiguous. Germline assignment: CDR1 SGHAT and CDR2 FQNNGV. The CDR3 loop spans 16 amino acids. Trimming pared 1 base from V and 6 bases from J, leaving 16 bases between. In DNA, the CDR3 is TGTGCCAGCAGCTTAGTGATACGACGCCTCGGCAATGAGCAGTTCTTC. Amino acids: CASSLVIRRLGNEQFF.

This clonotype was found a few times. The chain carries TRBV30 and TRBJ1-5, with 7 bases that match TRBD1. CDR1 and CDR2 from the germline V gene are GTSNPN and SVGIG (reference sequence). This CDR3 is 14 amino acids long. The trim removed 0 bases at V and 6 bases at J, leaving 5 bases unmatched. In DNA form, the CDR3 reads TGTGCCTGGAGTGTAGGCAGGGGGGGTCAGCCCCAGCATTTT. It specifies CAWSVGRGGQPQHF.

This clonotype has just one count. Just one base apart from a much larger clone, this may be a read error. This chain links TRBV12-3 or TRBV12-4 with TRBJ2-7, with D tentatively TRBD1 or TRBD2 (5 bases each). This CDR3 contains 15 residues. The CDR3 loop reads CASRLTGTGSYQQYF. CDR3 bases: TGTGCCAGCAGGTTAACCGGGACGGGATCCTACCAGCAGTACTTC.

This clonotype came up many times. V is TRBV7-8 and J is TRBJ2-3, with D hard to call. Germline CDR1 and CDR2: SGHVS and FQNEAQ. Trimming removed 8 bases at V and 8 bases at J, with 17 bases between. The CDR3 consists of 13 residues. In nucleotides, the CDR3 is TGTGCCAGCCGAGGCGACCTGGCTGGTACGCAGTATTTT. It yields the protein CASRGDLAGTQYF.

This chain uses TRBV7-2 with TRBJ1-1; no reliable D call. Germline values: CDR1 SGHTA, CDR2 FQGNSA. The CDR3 covers 15 residues. Trimming cost V 5 bases and J 3 bases, with 16 bases left between them. The CDR3 DNA reads as TGTGCCAGCAGCCTAAGAACAGCGGGAGACACTGAAGCTTTCTTT. Translation gives CASSLRTAGDTEAFF. The full variable domain, with the rest looked up from reference TRBV7-2 and TRBJ1-1, is GAGVSQSPSNKVTEKGKDVELRCDPISGHTALYWYRQSLGQGLEFLIYFQGNSAPDKSGLPSDRFSAERTGGSVSTLTIQRTQQEDSAVYLCASSLRTAGDTEAFFGQGTRLTVV.

This clonotype has ten or more counts. The CDR3 DNA reads as TGCAGCCCCTCCCTAGCGGGAACGGTTGAGCAGTTCTTC. It specifies CSPSLAGTVEQFF. The chain has TRBV20-1 and TRBJ2-1, with 9 bases lining up with TRBD2. CDR3 length: 13 amino acids. Per germline, CDR1 DFQATT and CDR2 SNEGSKA (reference sequence).

This clonotype was seen repeatedly, ten times or more. The CDR3 nucleotides read TGTGCCAGCGGCGCCGGACTGGAGCTAAGGACCCAGTACTTC. It specifies CASGAGLELRTQYF. The gene calls are TRBV9 and TRBJ2-5; perhaps TRBD2 as D (5 bases). CDR1 is SGDLS, CDR2 YYNGEE, per germline. The CDR3 has 14 residues. Trimming left V 7 bases short and J 7 bases short, with 20 bases between.

There are many counts of this clonotype. The junction and the germline gene differ at one end; a read error may be behind it. The rearrangement joins TRBV7-3 to TRBJ2-1; 12 positions agree with TRBD2. The CDR3 sequence is 15 residues long. CDR1 and CDR2 from the germline V gene are SGHTA and FQGTGA. The CDR3 loop is CASSRSGTSGQKVVF. For the CDR3, the DNA is TGTGCCAGCAGTCGATCCGGGACTAGCGGGCAAAAGGTCGTCTTC.

The V and J genes are TRBV19 and TRBJ1-4; D is uncertain. Trimming took 3 bases from V and 1 from J, leaving 6 bases between them. CDR1 LNHDA and CDR2 SQIVND come from the germline V gene (reference sequence). This CDR3 is built from 14 residues. This CDR3 is CASSIWETNEKLFF. The CDR3 nucleotides are TGTGCCAGTAGTATCTGGGAAACTAATGAAAAACTGTTTTTT.

The rearrangement joins TRBV4-2 to TRBJ2-2, with 10 bases lining up with TRBD2. Germline CDR1 and CDR2: LGHNA and YNFKEQ. CDR3 size: 19 residues. The V segment lost 1 base and the J segment 5 bases; nucleotides outside the gene matches: 13. The CDR3 is CASSQAGTSVMIGTGELFF. The CDR3 DNA reads as TGTGCCAGCAGCCAAGCCGGGACTAGCGTGATGATTGGGACCGGGGAGCTGTTTTTT.

The gene calls are TRBV4-3 and TRBJ2-1; D is possibly TRBD1 (6 bases). The length of the CDR3 is 15 residues. Germline-derived CDR1 and CDR2 are LGHNA and YSLEER. V was shortened by 3 bases and J by 5 bases, with 14 bases between the two germline ends. CDR3 sequence reads: CASSQQGTGHNEQFF. For the CDR3, the DNA is TGCGCCAGCAGCCAGCAGGGGACGGGACACAATGAGCAGTTCTTC.

The gene calls are TRBV19 and TRBJ2-7; D gene ambiguous. CDR3 length equals 11 residues. The germline CDR1 and CDR2 sequences are LNHDA and SQIVND (reference sequence). V shed 6 bases and J shed 6 bases, with 9 bases lying between them. DNA of the CDR3: TGTGCCAGTAGCAGTGCTCTCGAGCAGTACTTC. Its protein product is CASSSALEQYF.

The chain couples TRBV2 to TRBJ2-7; D is ambiguous. From germline, CDR1 is SNHLY and CDR2 FYNNEI. The CDR3 loop spans 14 amino acids. The V end lost 1 base, the J end lost 5 bases, and 12 bases lay between the germline ends. The CDR3 DNA is TGTGCCAGCAGTGAAGGCCCCCGATTCCACGAGCAGTACTTC. Protein: CASSEGPRFHEQYF. Complete variable domain (other parts from reference TRBV2 and TRBJ2-7): EPEVTQTPSHQVTQMGQEVILRCVPISNHLYFYWYRQILGQKVEFLVSFYNNEISEKSEIFDDQFSVERPDGSNFTLKIRSTKLEDSAMYFCASSEGPRFHEQYFGPGTRLTVT.

As concerns this clonotype: This could be a read error, since a much larger clone is one nucleotide away. The chain is built from TRBV9 and TRBJ1-1; TRBD1 is a possible D gene (6 bases). The CDR3 has 14 amino acids. Germline CDR1 SGDLS, CDR2 YYNGEE. The CDR3 DNA is TGTACCAGCAGTGTAAGGGGGATGAACACTGAAGCTTTCTTT. It encodes CTSSVRGMNTEAFF. Complete variable domain (other parts from reference TRBV9 and TRBJ1-1): DSGVTQTPKHLITATGQRVTLRCSPRSGDLSVYWYQQSLDQGLQFLIQYYNGEERAKGNILERFSAQQFPDLHSELNLSSLELGDSALYFCTSSVRGMNTEAFFGQGTRLTVV.

Ten or more counts support this clonotype. The chain is built from TRBV12-3 or TRBV12-4 and TRBJ1-2; 9 bases fit TRBD1. The ends lost 3 bases at V and 8 bases at J; junction bases unmatched: 10. CDR3 length: 15 amino acids. CDR3 DNA: TGTGCCAGCAGTTTGCTAAGGGGACAGGGAGGCGGCTACACCTTC. It encodes CASSLLRGQGGGYTF.

At least ten counts were recorded for this clonotype. The rearrangement links TRBV11-2 to TRBJ2-3; TRBD1 might be the D (6 bases). Germline V CDR1 and CDR2: SGHAT, FQNNGV. Trimming left V 2 bases short and J 1 base short, with 10 bases between. This CDR3 spans 15 amino acids. The CDR3 DNA is TGTGCCAGCAGCTTACAGGGACACGGCACAGATACGCAGTATTTT. Protein product: CASSLQGHGTDTQYF.

In its sample, this clonotype was seen a few times. The CDR3 spells CASSQAQGFGGELFF. CDR3 nucleotide sequence: TGTGCCAGCAGCCAAGCACAAGGGTTTGGCGGGGAGCTGTTTTTT. This chain links TRBV4-2 with TRBJ2-2; D gene uncertain. V dropped 1 base and J dropped 7 bases, with 13 bases sitting between them. This CDR3 comprises 15 residues. Germline CDR1 and CDR2: LGHNA and YNFKEQ.

This clonotype was recorded at least ten times. The chain uses TRBV28 and TRBJ1-1, with a tentative D call TRBD1 (5 bases). The CDR3 consists of 13 residues. The V and J ends lost 5 bases and 8 bases respectively, with 15 bases between them. Germline CDR1 MDHEN, CDR2 SYDVKM. For the CDR3, the DNA is TGTGCCAGCAGTCCGACCTACAAGGGGGAAGCTTTCTTT. Its protein is CASSPTYKGEAFF.

This clonotype occurred many times. This chain links TRBV11-2 with TRBJ2-5; 9 bases align to TRBD1. CDR3 length: 16 amino acids. Germline V gene lookup returns CDR1 SGHAT and CDR2 FQNNGV. V shed 5 bases, J shed 4 bases, and the junction held 11 bases outside the gene matches. This CDR3 is CASSPGTGFQGETQYF. The DNA of the CDR3 is TGTGCCAGCAGCCCCGGGACAGGGTTTCAGGGAGAGACCCAGTACTTC.

This clonotype was found many times. V usage is TRBV30 and J usage is TRBJ1-5; 8 bases fit TRBD1. Germline lookup yields CDR1 GTSNPN and CDR2 SVGIG (reference sequence). The CDR3 consists of 13 residues. V was clipped by 7 bases and J by 2 bases; unmatched bases: 4. The CDR3 loop reads CASDRGGNQPQHF. The CDR3 DNA reads as TGTGCCTCAGACAGGGGTGGCAATCAGCCCCAGCATTTT.

This clonotype was seen repeatedly, ten times or more. The chain has TRBV3-1 and TRBJ2-1, with D possibly being TRBD2 (5 bases). Germline V gene lookup returns CDR1 LGHDT and CDR2 YNNKEL (reference sequence). This CDR3 spans 14 amino acids. The V gene lost 4 bases and the J gene lost 4 bases, with 11 bases spanning the gap. For the CDR3, the DNA is TGTGCCAGCAGCCCAAACCTAGCTTACAATGAGCAGTTCTTC. Translated: CASSPNLAYNEQFF.

The table lists this clonotype with many counts. The chain has TRBV7-3 and TRBJ2-3; 10 bases are a match to TRBD2. This CDR3 contains 16 residues. Trimming cost V 5 bases and J 3 bases; bases outside gene matches: 8. Germline V lookup: CDR1 SGHTA, CDR2 FQGTGA. CDR3 nucleotide sequence: TGTGCCAGCAGCCCCCAGGGAGCGGGAGGGACAGATACGCAGTATTTT. It specifies CASSPQGAGGTDTQYF.